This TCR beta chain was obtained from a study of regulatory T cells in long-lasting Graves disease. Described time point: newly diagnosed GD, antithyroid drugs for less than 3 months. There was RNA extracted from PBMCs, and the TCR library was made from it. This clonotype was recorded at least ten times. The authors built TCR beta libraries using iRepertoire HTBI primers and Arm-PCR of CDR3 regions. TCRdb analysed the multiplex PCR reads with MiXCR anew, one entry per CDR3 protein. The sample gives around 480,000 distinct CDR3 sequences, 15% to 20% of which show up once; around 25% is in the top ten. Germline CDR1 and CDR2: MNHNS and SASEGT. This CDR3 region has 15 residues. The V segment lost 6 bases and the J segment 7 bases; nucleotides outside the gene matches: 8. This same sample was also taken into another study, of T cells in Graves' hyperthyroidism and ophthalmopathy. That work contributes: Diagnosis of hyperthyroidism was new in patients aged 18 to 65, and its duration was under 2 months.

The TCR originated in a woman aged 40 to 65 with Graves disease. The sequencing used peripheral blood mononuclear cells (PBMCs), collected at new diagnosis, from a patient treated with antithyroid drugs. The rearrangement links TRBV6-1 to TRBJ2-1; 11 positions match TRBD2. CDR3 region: CASRSTSGVLNEQFF. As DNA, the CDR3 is TGTGCCAGCAGGTCGACTAGCGGGGTATTGAATGAGCAGTTCTTC.